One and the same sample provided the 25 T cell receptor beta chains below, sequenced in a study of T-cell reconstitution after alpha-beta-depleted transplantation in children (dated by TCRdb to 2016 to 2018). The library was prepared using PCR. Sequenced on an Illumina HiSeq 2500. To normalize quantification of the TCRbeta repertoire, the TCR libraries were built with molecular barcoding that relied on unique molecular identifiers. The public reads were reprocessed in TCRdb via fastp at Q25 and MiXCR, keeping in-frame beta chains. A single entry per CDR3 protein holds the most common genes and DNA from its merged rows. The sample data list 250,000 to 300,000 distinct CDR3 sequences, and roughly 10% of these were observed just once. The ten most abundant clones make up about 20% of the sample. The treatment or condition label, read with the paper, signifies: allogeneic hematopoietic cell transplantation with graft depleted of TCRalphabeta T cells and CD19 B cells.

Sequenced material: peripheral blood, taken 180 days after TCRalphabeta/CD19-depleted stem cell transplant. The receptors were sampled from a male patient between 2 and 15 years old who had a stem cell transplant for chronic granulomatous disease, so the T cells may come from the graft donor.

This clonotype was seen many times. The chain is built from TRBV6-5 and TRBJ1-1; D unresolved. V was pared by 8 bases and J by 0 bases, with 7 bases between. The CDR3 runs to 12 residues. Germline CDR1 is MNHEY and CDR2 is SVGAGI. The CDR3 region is CASAILNTEAFF. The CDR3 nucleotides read TGTGCCAGCGCAATATTGAACACTGAAGCTTTCTTT.

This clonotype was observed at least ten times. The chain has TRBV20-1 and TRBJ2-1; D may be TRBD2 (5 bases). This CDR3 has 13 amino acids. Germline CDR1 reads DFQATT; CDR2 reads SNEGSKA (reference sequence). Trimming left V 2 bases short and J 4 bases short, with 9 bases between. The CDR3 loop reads CSARISAYNEQFF. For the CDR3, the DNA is TGCAGTGCTAGAATTAGCGCTTACAATGAGCAGTTCTTC.

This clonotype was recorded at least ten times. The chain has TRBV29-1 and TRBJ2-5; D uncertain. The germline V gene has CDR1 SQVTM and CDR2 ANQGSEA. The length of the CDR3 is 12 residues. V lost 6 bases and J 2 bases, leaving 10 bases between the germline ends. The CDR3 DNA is TGCAGCGTCTCGAAGGGACAAGAGACCCAGTACTTC. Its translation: CSVSKGQETQYF.

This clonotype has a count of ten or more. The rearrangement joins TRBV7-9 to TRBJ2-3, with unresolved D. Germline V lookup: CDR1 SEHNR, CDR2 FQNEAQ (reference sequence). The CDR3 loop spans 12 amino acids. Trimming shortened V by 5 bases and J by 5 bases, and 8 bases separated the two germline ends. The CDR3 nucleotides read TGTGCCAGCAGCAAGTTGCAAGATACGCAGTATTTT. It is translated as CASSKLQDTQYF.

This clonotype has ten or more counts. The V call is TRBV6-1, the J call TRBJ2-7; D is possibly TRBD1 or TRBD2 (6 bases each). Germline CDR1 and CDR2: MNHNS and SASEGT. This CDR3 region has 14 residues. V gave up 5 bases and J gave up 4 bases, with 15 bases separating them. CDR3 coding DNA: TGTGCCAGCAGTCCGGACACGGGGGCATACGAGCAGTACTTC. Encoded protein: CASSPDTGAYEQYF.

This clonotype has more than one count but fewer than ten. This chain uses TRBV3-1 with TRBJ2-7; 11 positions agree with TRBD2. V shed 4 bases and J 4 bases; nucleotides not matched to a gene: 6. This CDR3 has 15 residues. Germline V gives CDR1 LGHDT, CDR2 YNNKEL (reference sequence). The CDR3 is CASSRLASGGYEQYF. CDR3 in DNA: TGTGCCAGCAGCCGACTGGCTAGCGGGGGGTACGAGCAGTACTTC.

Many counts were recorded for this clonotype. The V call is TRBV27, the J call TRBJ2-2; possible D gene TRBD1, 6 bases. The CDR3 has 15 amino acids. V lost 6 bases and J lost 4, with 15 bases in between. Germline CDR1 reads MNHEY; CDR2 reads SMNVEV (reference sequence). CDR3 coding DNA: TGTGCCAGCAGCCTCACAGGGTTGGGCACCGGGGAGCTGTTTTTT. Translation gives CASSLTGLGTGELFF.

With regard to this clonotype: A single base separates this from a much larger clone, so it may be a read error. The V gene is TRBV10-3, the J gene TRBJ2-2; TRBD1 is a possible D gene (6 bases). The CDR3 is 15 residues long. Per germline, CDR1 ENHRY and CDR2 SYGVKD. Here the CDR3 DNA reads TGTGCCATCAGTGACAGGGAAGGGGACACCGGGGAGCCGTTTTTT. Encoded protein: CAISDREGDTGEPFF.

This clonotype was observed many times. This CDR3 reads CAINDQPQHF. In nucleotides, the CDR3 is TGTGCCATCAATGATCAGCCCCAGCATTTT. This chain uses TRBV10-3 with TRBJ1-5; no definite D call. V gave up 7 bases and J gave up 5 bases, with 3 bases separating them. The CDR3 runs 10 residues. Germline assignment: CDR1 ENHRY and CDR2 SYGVKD.

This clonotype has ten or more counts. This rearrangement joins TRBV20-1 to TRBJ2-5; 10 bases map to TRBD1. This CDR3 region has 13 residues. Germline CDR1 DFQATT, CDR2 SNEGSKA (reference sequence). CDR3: CSSGTGVTETQYF. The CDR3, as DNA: TGCAGCTCCGGGACAGGGGTTACAGAGACCCAGTACTTC.

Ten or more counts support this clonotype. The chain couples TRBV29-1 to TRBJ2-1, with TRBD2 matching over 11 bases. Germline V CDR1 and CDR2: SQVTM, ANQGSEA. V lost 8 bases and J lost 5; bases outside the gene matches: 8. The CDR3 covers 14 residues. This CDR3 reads CSTKTSGTNNEQFF. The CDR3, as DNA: TGCAGCACCAAGACTAGCGGGACGAACAATGAGCAGTTCTTC.

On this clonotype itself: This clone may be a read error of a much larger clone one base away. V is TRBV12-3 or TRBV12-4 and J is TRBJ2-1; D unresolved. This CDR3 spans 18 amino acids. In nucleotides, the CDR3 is TGTGCCATCAGTTTAGTCTTATCTGGAAAAGGGAAGGGCAATGAGCAGTTCTTC. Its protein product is CAISLVLSGKGKGNEQFF.

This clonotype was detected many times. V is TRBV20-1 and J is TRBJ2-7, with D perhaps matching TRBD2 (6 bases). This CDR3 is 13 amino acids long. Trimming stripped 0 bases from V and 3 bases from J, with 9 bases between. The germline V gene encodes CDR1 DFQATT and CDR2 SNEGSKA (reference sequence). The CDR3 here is CSARDSGSYEQYF. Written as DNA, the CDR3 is TGCAGTGCTAGAGATTCCGGGAGCTACGAGCAGTACTTC.

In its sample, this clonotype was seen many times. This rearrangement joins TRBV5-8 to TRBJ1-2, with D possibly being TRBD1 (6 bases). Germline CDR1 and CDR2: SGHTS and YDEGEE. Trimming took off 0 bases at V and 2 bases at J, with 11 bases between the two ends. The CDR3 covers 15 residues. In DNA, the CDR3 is TGTGCCAGCAGCTTGGTGACGGGGGCGAACTATGGCTACACCTTC. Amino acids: CASSLVTGANYGYTF. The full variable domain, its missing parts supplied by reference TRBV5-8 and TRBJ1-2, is EAGVTQSPTHLIKTRGQQATLRCSPISGHTSVYWYQQALGLGLQFLLWYDEGEERNRGNFPPRFSGRQFPNYSSELNVNALELEDSALYLCASSLVTGANYGYTFGSGTRLTVV.

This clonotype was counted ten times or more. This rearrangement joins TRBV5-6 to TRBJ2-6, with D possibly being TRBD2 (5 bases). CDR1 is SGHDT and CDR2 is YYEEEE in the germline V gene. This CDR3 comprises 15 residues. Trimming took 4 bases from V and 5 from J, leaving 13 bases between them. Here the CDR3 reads CASSPVGGRANVLTF. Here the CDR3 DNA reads TGTGCCAGCAGCCCGGTAGGAGGTCGGGCCAACGTCCTGACTTTC.

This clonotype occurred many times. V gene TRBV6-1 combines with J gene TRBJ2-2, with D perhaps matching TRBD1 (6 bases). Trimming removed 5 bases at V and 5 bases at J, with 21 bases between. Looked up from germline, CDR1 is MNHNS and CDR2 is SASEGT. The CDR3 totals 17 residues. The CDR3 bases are TGTGCCAGCAGTCCCGGACAGAGCTGGGGGTCGACCGGGGAGCTGTTTTTT. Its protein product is CASSPGQSWGSTGELFF.

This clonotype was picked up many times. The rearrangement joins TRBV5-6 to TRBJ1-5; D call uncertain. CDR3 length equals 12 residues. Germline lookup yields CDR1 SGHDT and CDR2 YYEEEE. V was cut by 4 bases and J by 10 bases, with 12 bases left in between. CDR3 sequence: CASSGRGEPQHF. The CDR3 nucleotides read TGTGCCAGCAGCGGCCGAGGTGAACCCCAGCATTTT. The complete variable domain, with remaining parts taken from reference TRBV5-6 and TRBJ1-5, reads DAGVTQSPTHLIKTRGQQVTLRCSPKSGHDTVSWYQQALGQGPQFIFQYYEEEERQRGNFPDRFSGHQFPNYSSELNVNALLLGDSALYLCASSGRGEPQHFGDGTRLSIL.

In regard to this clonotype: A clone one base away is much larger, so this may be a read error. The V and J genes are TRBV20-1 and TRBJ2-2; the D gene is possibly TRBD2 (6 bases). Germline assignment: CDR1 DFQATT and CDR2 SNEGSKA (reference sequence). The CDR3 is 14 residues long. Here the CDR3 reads CSAPGLPGTGEPFF. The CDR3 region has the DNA TGCAGTGCCCCGGGACTTCCGGGCACCGGGGAGCCGTTTTTT.

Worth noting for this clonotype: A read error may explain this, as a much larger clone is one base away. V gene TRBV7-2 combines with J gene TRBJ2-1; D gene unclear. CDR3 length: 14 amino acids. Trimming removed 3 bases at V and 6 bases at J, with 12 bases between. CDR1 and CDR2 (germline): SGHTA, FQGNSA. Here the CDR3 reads CASSFAPWTNEQFF. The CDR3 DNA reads TGTGCCAGCAGCTTTGCCCCCTGGACCAATGAGCAGTTCTTC.

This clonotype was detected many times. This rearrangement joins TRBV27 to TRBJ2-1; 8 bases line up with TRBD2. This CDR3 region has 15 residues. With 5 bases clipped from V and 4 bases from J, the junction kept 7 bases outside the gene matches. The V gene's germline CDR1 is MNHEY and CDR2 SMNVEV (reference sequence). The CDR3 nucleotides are TGTGCCAGCAGTGCGGGGGGCCTTAGTTACAATGAGCAGTTCTTC. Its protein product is CASSAGGLSYNEQFF.

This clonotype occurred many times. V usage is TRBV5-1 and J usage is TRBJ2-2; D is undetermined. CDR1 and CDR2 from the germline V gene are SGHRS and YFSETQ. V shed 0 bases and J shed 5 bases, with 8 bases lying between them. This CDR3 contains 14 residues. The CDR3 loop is CASSLEARTGELFF. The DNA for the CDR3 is TGCGCCAGCAGCTTGGAGGCCCGGACCGGGGAGCTGTTTTTT.

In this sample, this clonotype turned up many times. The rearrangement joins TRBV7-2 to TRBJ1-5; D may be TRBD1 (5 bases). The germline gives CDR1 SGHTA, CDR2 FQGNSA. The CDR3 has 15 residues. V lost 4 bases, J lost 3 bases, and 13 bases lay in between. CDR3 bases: TGTGCCAGCAGCTCTAGGGGCACGCTCAATCAGCCCCAGCATTTT. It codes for CASSSRGTLNQPQHF.

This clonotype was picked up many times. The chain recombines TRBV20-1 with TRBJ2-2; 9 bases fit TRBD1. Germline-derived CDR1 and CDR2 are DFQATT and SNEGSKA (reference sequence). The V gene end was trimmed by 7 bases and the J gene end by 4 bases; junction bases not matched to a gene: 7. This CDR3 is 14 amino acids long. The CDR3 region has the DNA TGCAGTGTTTCGACAGGGGGTCGCACCGGGGAGCTGTTTTTT. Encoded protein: CSVSTGGRTGELFF.

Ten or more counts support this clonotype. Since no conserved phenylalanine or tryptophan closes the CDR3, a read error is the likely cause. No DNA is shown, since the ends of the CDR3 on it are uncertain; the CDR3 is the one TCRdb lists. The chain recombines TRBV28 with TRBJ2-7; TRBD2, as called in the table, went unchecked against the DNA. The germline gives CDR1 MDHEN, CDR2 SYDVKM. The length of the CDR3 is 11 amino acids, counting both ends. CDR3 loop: CASSSWTSGSL.

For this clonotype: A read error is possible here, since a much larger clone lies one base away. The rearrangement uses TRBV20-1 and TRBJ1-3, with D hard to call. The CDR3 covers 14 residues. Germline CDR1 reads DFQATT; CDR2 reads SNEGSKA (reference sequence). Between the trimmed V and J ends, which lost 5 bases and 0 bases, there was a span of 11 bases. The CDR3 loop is CSAGGPDSGNTIYF. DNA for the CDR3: TGCAGTGCTGGAGGACCGGACTCTGGAAACACCATATATTTT.